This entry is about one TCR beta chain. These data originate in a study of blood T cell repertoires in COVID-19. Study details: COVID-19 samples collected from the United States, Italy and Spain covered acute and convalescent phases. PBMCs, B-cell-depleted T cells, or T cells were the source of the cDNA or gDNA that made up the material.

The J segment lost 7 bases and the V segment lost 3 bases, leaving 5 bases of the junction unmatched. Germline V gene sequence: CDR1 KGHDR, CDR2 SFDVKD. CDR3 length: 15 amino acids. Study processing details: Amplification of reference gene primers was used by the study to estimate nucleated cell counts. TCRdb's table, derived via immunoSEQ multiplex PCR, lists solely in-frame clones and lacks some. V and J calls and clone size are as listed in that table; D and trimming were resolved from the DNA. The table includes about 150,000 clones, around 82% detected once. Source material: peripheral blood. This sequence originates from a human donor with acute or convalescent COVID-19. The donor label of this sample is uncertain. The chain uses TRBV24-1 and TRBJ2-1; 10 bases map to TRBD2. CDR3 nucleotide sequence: TGTGCCACCAGTGATAGGGGACTAGCGAGAAATGAGCAGTTCTTC. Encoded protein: CATSDRGLARNEQFF.